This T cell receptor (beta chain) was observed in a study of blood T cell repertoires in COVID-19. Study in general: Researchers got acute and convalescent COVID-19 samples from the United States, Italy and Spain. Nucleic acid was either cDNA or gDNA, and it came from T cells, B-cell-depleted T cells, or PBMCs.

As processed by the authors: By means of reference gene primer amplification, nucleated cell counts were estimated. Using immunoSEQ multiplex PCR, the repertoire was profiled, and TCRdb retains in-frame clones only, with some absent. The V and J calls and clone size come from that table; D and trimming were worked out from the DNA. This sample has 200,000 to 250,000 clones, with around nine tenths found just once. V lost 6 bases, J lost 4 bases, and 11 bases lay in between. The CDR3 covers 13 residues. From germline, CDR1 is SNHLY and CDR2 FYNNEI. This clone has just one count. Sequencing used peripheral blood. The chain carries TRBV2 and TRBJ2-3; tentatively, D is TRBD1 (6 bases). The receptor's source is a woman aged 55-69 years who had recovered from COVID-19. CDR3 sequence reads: CASRNTGSDTQYF. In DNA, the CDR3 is TGTGCCAGCAGAAACACAGGGTCAGATACGCAGTATTTT.